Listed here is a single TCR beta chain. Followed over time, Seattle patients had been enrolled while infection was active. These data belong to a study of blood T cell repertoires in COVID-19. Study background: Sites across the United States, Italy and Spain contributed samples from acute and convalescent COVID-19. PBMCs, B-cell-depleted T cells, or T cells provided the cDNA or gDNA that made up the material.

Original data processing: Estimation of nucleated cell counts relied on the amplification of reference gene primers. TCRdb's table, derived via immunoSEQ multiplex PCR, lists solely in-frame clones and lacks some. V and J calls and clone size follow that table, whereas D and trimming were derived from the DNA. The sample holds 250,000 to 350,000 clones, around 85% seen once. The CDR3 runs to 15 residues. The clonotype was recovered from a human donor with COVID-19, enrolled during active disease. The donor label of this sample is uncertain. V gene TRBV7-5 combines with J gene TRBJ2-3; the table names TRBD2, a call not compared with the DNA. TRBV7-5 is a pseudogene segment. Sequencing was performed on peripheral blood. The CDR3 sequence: CARSSARDFTDTQYF. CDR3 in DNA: TGTGCCAGAAGCTCAGCTAGGGACTTCACAGATACGCAGTATTTT.